What follows are 20 T cell receptor beta chains derived from one specimen sequenced in a study of blood T cell repertoires in COVID-19. Method: immunoSEQ multiplex PCR; TCRdb's copy keeps in-frame clones and lacks some. The top ten hold roughly 7% of the sample, which has over 150,000 clones, about 86% seen once. The sample taken for sequencing was peripheral blood. The source is a man aged 50-60 years with active or convalescent COVID-19.

This chain uses TRBV15 with TRBJ2-1; 8 bases are a match to TRBD2. CDR1 and CDR2 from the germline V gene are LNHNV and YYDKDF (reference sequence). Germline trimming cut 0 bases from V and 10 bases from J; bases unmatched to any gene: 8. This CDR3 contains 15 residues. The CDR3: CATSRELAGTSEQFF. The CDR3 DNA reads TGTGCCACCAGCAGAGAATTAGCGGGAACCAGCGAGCAGTTCTTC.

This sequence joins TRBV6-5 and TRBJ2-7; D is possibly TRBD1 (6 bases). V was shortened by 7 bases and J by 7 bases, with 23 bases between the two germline ends. Per the germline V gene, CDR1 is MNHEY and CDR2 is SVGAGI. The CDR3 consists of 15 residues. CDR3 nucleotides: TGTGCCAGCACCCTGGACATGGGCAGGGGTGGAGAGCAGTACTTC. It encodes CASTLDMGRGGEQYF.

V and J are TRBV6-5 and TRBJ1-4; 8 bases are a match to TRBD1. J was trimmed by 5 bases and V by 4 bases; bases with no gene match: 3. The CDR3 sequence is 14 residues long. The germline gives CDR1 MNHEY, CDR2 SVGAGI. CDR3 in amino acids: CASSSRDRNEKLFF. The CDR3 nucleotides read TGTGCCAGCAGTTCAAGGGACAGGAATGAAAAACTGTTTTTT.

About this clone itself: One end of the junction varies from germline; a read error may be responsible. The V gene is TRBV6-5, the J gene TRBJ1-1, with a possible D match to TRBD1 (5 bases). The CDR3 totals 14 residues. Germline-derived CDR1 and CDR2 are MNHEY and SVGAGI. The CDR3 DNA reads as TGTGCCAGCAGTAACTCCAGGGCTAACACTGAAGCTTTCTTT. This codes for CASSNSRANTEAFF.

Notes on this clone: At one boundary the junction diverges from the germline segment, which might be a read error. This rearrangement joins TRBV7-7 to TRBJ2-3; 10 bases fit TRBD1. The CDR3 contains 15 residues. The germline V gene encodes CDR1 SSHAT and CDR2 FNYEAQ (reference sequence). The DNA of the CDR3 is TGTGCTAGCAGCTCCGGGACAGGGGGCACAGATACGCAGTATTTT. Its translation: CASSSGTGGTDTQYF.

V gene TRBV7-2 combines with J gene TRBJ1-2, with TRBD1 matching over 8 bases. CDR1 is SGHTA, CDR2 FQGNSA, per germline. J was trimmed by 4 bases and V by 5 bases; bases with no gene match: 12. The CDR3 runs to 16 residues. The CDR3 nucleotides read TGTGCCAGCAGCCCACGCCTCGACAGGGGACCCTATGGCTACACCTTC. Its protein product is CASSPRLDRGPYGYTF.

This clone was detected once. V gene TRBV7-9 combines with J gene TRBJ1-1; D possibly corresponds to TRBD1 (5 bases). Trimming stripped 3 bases from V and 10 bases from J, with 12 bases between. Germline V gene sequence: CDR1 SEHNR, CDR2 FQNEAQ (reference sequence). The CDR3 has 12 residues. CDR3 sequence (DNA): TGTGCCAGCAGCTTGCCCAGGGCGGCAGCTTTCTTT. Encoded protein: CASSLPRAAAFF.

The rearrangement links TRBV5-1 to TRBJ1-3; no clear D gene. V dropped 1 base and J dropped 2 bases, with 13 bases sitting between them. This CDR3 contains 16 residues. Germline CDR1 reads SGHRS; CDR2 reads YFSETQ. The CDR3 loop is CASSLMAQRPGNTIYF. The CDR3, as DNA: TGCGCCAGCAGCTTGATGGCCCAGAGGCCTGGAAACACCATATATTTT.

This clone was found a few times. This chain uses TRBV27 with TRBJ2-7; TRBD1 agrees at 7 bases. Germline V gene sequence: CDR1 MNHEY, CDR2 SMNVEV (reference sequence). This CDR3 spans 13 amino acids. V lost 5 bases to trimming and J lost 2 bases; unmatched junction nucleotides: 3. CDR3 amino acids: CASSQQGPYEQYF. In DNA, the CDR3 is TGTGCCAGCAGTCAACAGGGGCCCTACGAGCAGTACTTC.

The chain combines TRBV7-2 with TRBJ2-7; D may be TRBD1 (5 bases). CDR1 and CDR2 (germline): SGHTA, FQGNSA. The CDR3 spans 14 residues. V shed 8 bases and J shed 0 bases, with 14 bases lying between them. Written as DNA, the CDR3 is TGTGCCAGCCCCCCTAAGACAGTCTCCTACGAGCAGTACTTC. Translated: CASPPKTVSYEQYF. The entire variable domain, with the rest obtained from reference TRBV7-2 and TRBJ2-7, is as follows: GAGVSQSPSNKVTEKGKDVELRCDPISGHTALYWYRQSLGQGLEFLIYFQGNSAPDKSGLPSDRFSAERTGGSVSTLTIQRTQQEDSAVYLCASPPKTVSYEQYFGPGTRLTVT.

This clone was observed once. This sequence joins TRBV21-1 and TRBJ1-5; the table assigns TRBD1, which was not confirmed against the DNA. TRBV21-1 is reported as a pseudogene. CDR3 length equals 16 residues. Here the CDR3 DNA reads TGTGCCAGCACCACCGGGACAACGATTAGCAATCAGCCCCAGCATTTT. Translated, it gives CASTTGTTISNQPQHF.

J is TRBJ2-3 and V is TRBV4-3; 12 bases align to TRBD2. This CDR3 region has 16 residues. V shed 3 bases, J shed 2 bases, and the junction held 3 bases outside the gene matches. Germline V gene data show CDR1 as LGHNA and CDR2 as YSLEER. The CDR3 spells CASSQASGGATDTQYF. In DNA form, the CDR3 reads TGCGCCAGCAGCCAGGCTAGCGGGGGGGCCACAGATACGCAGTATTTT.

This chain uses TRBV7-9 with TRBJ2-1; TRBD2 aligns across 12 bases. Germline CDR1 and CDR2: SEHNR and FQNEAQ (reference sequence). The CDR3 has 16 residues. V shed 4 bases, J shed 6 bases, and the junction held 7 bases outside the gene matches. The CDR3 DNA follows: TGTGCCAGCAGCTCAGTAGGACTAGCGGGATCCAATGAGCAGTTCTTC. This encodes CASSSVGLAGSNEQFF.

The chain carries TRBV19 and TRBJ2-1; TRBD1 aligns across 9 bases. V shed 7 bases, J shed 0 bases, and the junction held 7 bases outside the gene matches. CDR1 is LNHDA and CDR2 is SQIVND in the germline V gene (reference sequence). This CDR3 contains 16 residues. CDR3 in DNA: TGTGCCAGTACCCCGGGGACAGGGAGCTCCTACAATGAGCAGTTCTTC. Translated, it gives CASTPGTGSSYNEQFF. Complete variable domain (other parts from reference TRBV19 and TRBJ2-1): DGGITQSPKYLFRKEGQNVTLSCEQNLNHDAMYWYRQDPGQGLRLIYYSQIVNDFQKGDIAEGYSVSREKKESFPLTVTSAQKNPTAFYLCASTPGTGSSYNEQFFGPGTRLTVL.

This chain connects TRBV14 to TRBJ1-1; D might be TRBD1 (5 bases). The CDR3 covers 16 residues. From germline, CDR1 is SGHDN and CDR2 FVKESK. V lost 0 bases, J lost 1 base, and 12 bases lay in between. The CDR3 is CASSQDGIGGNTEAFF. The CDR3 DNA is TGTGCCAGCAGCCAAGATGGGATCGGGGGGAACACTGAAGCTTTCTTT. Filled out from reference TRBV14 and TRBJ1-1, the complete variable domain reads EAGVTQFPSHSVIEKGQTVTLRCDPISGHDNLYWYRRVMGKEIKFLLHFVKESKQDESGMPNNRFLAERTGGTYSTLKVQPAELEDSGVYFCASSQDGIGGNTEAFFGQGTRLTVV.

The V and J genes are TRBV7-4 and TRBJ2-7; TRBD2 is a possible D gene (5 bases). This CDR3 contains 16 residues. Germline-derived CDR1 and CDR2 are SGHVT and SQSDAQ. V lost 4 bases and J lost 0, with 16 bases in between. The CDR3 region is CASSWLRGTSSYEQYF. In nucleotides, the CDR3 is TGTGCCAGCAGCTGGCTCCGGGGTACAAGCTCCTACGAGCAGTACTTC.

Comments on this clone: The same CDR3 can be traced to other DNA sequences in this sample. The gene calls are TRBV7-2 and TRBJ1-3; D unclear. The CDR3 sequence is 14 residues long. The germline gives CDR1 SGHTA, CDR2 FQGNSA. Trimming took 2 bases from V and 0 from J, leaving 5 bases between them. CDR3 loop: CASSLTVSGNTIYF. The CDR3 DNA follows: TGTGCCAGCAGCTTAACAGTCTCTGGAAACACCATATATTTT.

The V call is TRBV2, the J call TRBJ2-4, with 9 bases lining up with TRBD2. Losses at the gene ends were 1 base for V and 9 bases for J; bases not matched to a gene: 7. Germline CDR1 is SNHLY and CDR2 is FYNNEI. The CDR3 totals 15 residues. The CDR3: CASSEERGEIGIQYF. The DNA for the CDR3 is TGTGCCAGCAGTGAAGAGCGGGGGGAAATTGGCATTCAGTACTTC. The full variable domain, completed using reference TRBV2 and TRBJ2-4, is EPEVTQTPSHQVTQMGQEVILRCVPISNHLYFYWYRQILGQKVEFLVSFYNNEISEKSEIFDDQFSVERPDGSNFTLKIRSTKLEDSAMYFCASSEERGEIGIQYFGAGTRLSVL.

This chain joins TRBV6-5 and TRBJ2-3, with TRBD2 identical over 8 bases. The length of the CDR3 is 15 residues. V trimming: 2 bases; J trimming: 4 bases; junction bases outside the gene matches: 5. In germline, CDR1 is MNHEY, CDR2 SVGAGI. The CDR3, as DNA: TGTGCCAGCAGTTACGGCGGGGGGTTCGCAGATACGCAGTATTTT. Translating it yields CASSYGGGFADTQYF.

The chain is built from TRBV11-3 and TRBJ2-1; 8 bases agree with TRBD2. The CDR3 is 15 residues long. Trimming took 2 bases from V and 5 from J; bases not matched to a gene: 5. Germline CDR1 SGHNT, CDR2 YENEEA. CDR3 protein: CASSLSAGGNNEQFF. For the CDR3, the DNA is TGTGCCAGCAGCTTATCGGCGGGAGGAAACAATGAGCAGTTCTTC.